One T cell receptor beta chain is described in this entry. Its target is unknown. This sample was taken from a study of beta chain features in type 1 diabetes. The V and J ends lost 4 bases and 1 base respectively, with 16 bases between them. Germline lookup yields CDR1 MGHRA and CDR2 YSYEKL. This CDR3 is 16 amino acids long. Broader study findings: Moderate yet significant TCRB CDR3 shortening was seen in Type 1 diabetes patients in all four CD4+ subsets. Among type 1 diabetes patients, VDJ junctions had fewer insertions and more deletions.

Reverse transcribing all isolated RNA meant expressed TCRB transcripts were sequenced. The data were produced by immunoSEQ multiplex PCR, yet TCRdb's version contains in-frame clones alone and is incomplete. The sample carries about 260,000 clones, around 24% recorded once. Sample: naive CD4+ T cells from blood. The rearrangement joins TRBV4-1 to TRBJ2-5; D possibly corresponds to TRBD1 (6 bases). The sequence derives from a woman under 40 with type 1 diabetes. DNA of the CDR3: TGCGCCAGCAGCCGCCTCATCCCGACAGGCCAAGAGACCCAGTACTTC. It encodes CASSRLIPTGQETQYF.